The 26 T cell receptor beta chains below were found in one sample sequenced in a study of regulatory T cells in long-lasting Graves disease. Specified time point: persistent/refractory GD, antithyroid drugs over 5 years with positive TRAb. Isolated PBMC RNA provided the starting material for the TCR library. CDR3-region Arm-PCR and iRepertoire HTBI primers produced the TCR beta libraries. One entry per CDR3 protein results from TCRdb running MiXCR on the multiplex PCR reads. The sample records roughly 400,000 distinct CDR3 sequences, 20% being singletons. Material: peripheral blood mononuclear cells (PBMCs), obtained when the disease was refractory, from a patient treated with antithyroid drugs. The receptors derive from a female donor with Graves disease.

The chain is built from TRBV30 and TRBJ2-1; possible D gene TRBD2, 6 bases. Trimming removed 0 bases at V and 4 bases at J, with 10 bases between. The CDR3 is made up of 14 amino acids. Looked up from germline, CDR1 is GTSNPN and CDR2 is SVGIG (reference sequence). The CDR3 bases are TGTGCCTGGAGTGTACGTGGGGGGTACAATGAGCAGTTCTTC. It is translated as CAWSVRGGYNEQFF.

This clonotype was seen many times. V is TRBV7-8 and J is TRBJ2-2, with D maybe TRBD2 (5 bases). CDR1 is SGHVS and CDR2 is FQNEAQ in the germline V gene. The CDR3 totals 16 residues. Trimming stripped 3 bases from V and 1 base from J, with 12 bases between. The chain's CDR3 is CASSFRGYQNTGELFF. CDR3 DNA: TGTGCCAGCAGCTTTCGGGGTTACCAGAACACCGGGGAGCTGTTTTTT.

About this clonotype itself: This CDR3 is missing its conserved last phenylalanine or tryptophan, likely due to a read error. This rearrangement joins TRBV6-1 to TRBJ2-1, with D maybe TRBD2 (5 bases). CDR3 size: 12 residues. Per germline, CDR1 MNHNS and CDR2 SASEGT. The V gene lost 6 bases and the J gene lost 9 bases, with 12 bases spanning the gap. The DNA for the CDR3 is TGTGCCAGCAGATCCGACGGGGTTGAGCAGTTCTCC. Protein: CASRSDGVEQFS.

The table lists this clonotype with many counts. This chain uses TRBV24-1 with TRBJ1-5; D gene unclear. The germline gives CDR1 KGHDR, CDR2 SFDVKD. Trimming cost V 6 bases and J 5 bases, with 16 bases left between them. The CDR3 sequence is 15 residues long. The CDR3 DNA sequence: TGTGCCACCAGTAGTTCGGGAGGAAATCATCAGCCCCAGCATTTT. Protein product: CATSSSGGNHQPQHF.

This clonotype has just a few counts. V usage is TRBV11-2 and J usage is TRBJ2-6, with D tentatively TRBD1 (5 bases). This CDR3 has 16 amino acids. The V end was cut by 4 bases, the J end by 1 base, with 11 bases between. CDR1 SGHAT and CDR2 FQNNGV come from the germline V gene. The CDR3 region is CASSSPTGSGANVLTF. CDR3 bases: TGTGCCAGCAGCTCGCCAACAGGATCTGGGGCCAACGTCCTGACTTTC.

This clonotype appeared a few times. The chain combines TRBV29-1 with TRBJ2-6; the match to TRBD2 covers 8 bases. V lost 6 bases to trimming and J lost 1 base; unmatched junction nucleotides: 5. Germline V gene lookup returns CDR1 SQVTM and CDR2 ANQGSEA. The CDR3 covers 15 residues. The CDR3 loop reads CSVTSVRSGANVLTF. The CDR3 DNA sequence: TGCAGCGTGACTAGCGTGAGGTCTGGGGCCAACGTCCTGACTTTC.

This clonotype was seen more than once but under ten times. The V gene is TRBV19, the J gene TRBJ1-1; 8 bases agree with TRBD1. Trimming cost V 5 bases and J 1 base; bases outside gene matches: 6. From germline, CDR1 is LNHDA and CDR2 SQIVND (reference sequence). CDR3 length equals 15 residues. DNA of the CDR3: TGTGCCAGTAGTGCACCGACAGGGGCGAACACTGAAGCTTTCTTT. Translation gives CASSAPTGANTEAFF.

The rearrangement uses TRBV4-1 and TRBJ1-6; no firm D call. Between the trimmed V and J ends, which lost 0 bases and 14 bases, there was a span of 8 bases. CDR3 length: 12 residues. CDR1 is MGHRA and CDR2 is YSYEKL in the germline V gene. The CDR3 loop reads CASSQDGVTLHF. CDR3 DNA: TGCGCCAGCAGCCAAGACGGAGTTACCCTCCACTTT.

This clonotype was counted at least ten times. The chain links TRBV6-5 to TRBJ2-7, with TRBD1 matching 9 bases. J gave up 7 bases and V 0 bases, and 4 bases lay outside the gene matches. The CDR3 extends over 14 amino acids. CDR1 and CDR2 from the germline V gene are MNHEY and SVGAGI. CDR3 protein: CASSYSQGAGEQYF. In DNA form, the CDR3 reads TGTGCCAGCAGTTACTCACAGGGGGCTGGGGAGCAGTACTTC.

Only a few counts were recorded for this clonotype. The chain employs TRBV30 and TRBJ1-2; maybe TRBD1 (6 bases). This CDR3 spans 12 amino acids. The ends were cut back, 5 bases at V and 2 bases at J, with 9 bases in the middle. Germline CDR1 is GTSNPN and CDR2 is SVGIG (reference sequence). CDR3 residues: CAWDGTNYGYTF. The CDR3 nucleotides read TGTGCCTGGGACGGGACAAACTATGGCTACACCTTC.

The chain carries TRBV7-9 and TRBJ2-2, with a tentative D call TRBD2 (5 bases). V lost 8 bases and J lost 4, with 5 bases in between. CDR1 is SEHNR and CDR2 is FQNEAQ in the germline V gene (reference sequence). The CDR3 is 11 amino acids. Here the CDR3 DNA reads TGTGCCAGCGGACTCACCGGGGAGCTGTTTTTT. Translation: CASGLTGELFF.

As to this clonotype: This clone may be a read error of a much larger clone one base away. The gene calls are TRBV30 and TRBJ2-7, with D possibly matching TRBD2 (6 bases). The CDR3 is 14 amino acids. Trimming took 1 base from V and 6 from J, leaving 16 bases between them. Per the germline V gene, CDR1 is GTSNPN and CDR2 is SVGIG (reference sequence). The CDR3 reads CAWSARGNVVEQYF. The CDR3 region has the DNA TGTGCCTGGAGTGCACGCGGGAACGTCGTCGAGCAGTACTTC.

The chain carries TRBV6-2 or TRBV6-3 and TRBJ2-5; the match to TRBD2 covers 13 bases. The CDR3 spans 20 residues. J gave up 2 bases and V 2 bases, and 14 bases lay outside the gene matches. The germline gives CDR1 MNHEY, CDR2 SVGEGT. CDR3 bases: TGTGCCAGCAGTTACCGGCGGACTAGCGGGAGATGGGGTGGTCAAGAGACCCAGTACTTC. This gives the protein CASSYRRTSGRWGGQETQYF.

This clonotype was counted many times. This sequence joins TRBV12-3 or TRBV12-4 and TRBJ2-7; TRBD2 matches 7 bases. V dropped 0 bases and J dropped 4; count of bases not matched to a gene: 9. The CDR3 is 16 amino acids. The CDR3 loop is CASSLAHAGALYEQYF. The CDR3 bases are TGTGCCAGCAGTTTAGCGCATGCGGGAGCTTTGTACGAGCAGTACTTC.

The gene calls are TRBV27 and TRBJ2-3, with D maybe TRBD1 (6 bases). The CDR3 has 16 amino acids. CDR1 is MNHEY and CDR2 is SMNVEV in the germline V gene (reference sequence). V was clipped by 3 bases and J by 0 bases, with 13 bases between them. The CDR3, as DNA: TGTGCCAGCAGTTTGCGGACAGTGCCTAGCACAGATACGCAGTATTTT. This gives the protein CASSLRTVPSTDTQYF.

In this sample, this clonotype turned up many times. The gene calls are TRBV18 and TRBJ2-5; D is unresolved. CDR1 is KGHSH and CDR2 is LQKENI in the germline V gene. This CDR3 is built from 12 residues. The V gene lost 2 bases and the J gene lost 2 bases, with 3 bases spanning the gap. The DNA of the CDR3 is TGTGCCAGCTCACCAGAGCAAGAGACCCAGTACTTC. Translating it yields CASSPEQETQYF.

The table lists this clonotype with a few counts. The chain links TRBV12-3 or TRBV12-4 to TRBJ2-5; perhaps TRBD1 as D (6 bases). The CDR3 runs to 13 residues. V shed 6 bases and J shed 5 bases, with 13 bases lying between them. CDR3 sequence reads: CASSTTGRETQYF. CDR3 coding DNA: TGTGCCAGCAGCACAACAGGGCGGGAGACCCAGTACTTC.

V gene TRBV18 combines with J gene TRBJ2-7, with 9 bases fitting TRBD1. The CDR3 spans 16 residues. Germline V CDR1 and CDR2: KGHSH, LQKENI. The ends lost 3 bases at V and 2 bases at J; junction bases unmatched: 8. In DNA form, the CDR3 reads TGTGCCAGCTCACCGACGGGAACAGGGGGCCCCTACGAGCAGTACTTC. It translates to CASSPTGTGGPYEQYF.

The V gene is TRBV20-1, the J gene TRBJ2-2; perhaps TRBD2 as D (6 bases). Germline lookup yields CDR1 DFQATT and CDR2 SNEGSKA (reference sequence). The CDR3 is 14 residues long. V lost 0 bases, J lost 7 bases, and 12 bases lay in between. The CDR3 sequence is CSARDRRVDGELFF. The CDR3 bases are TGCAGTGCTAGAGATAGGAGGGTCGACGGGGAGCTGTTTTTT.

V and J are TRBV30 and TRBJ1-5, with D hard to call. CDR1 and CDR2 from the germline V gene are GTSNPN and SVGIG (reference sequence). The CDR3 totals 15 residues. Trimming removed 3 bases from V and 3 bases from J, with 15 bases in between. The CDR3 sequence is CAWSAGGIANQPQHF. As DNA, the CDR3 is TGTGCCTGGAGCGCCGGTGGAATTGCCAATCAGCCCCAGCATTTT.

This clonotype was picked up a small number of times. The CDR3 DNA is TGTGCCAGCAGCCCACCGACAGGGGCCTCTACTGAAGCTTTCTTT. It yields the protein CASSPPTGASTEAFF. The chain uses TRBV7-9 and TRBJ1-1, with 8 bases matching TRBD1. The CDR3 loop spans 15 amino acids. With V trimmed by 5 bases and J by 5 bases, 10 bases remained unmatched. Germline values: CDR1 SEHNR, CDR2 FQNEAQ (reference sequence). The variable domain in full, completed from reference TRBV7-9 and TRBJ1-1, reads DTGVSQNPRHKITKRGQNVTFRCDPISEHNRLYWYRQTLGQGPEFLTYFQNEAQLEKSRLLSDRFSAERPKGSFSTLEIQRTEQGDSAMYLCASSPPTGASTEAFFGQGTRLTVV.

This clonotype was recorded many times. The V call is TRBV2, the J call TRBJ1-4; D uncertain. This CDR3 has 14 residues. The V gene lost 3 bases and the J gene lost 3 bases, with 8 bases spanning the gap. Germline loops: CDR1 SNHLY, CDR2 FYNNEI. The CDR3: CASSDPTANEKLFF. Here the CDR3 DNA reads TGTGCCAGCAGTGATCCCACGGCTAATGAAAAACTGTTTTTT.

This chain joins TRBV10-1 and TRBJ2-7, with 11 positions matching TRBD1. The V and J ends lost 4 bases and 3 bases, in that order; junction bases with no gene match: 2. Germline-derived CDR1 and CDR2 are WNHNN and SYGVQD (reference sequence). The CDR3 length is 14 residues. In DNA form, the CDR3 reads TGCGCCAGCAGTGGGGACAGGGGGAACTACGAGCAGTACTTC. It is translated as CASSGDRGNYEQYF.

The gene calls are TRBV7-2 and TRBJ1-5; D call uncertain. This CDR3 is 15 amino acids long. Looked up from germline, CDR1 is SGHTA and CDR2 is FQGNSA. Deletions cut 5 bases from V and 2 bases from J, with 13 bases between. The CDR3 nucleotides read TGTGCCAGCAGCCCATGGGGTTGGGGCAATCAGCCCCAGCATTTT. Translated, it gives CASSPWGWGNQPQHF.

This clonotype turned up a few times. The DNA for the CDR3 is TGTGCCAGCAGCCACGGGAAGTACACTGAAGCTTTCTTT. Translated, it gives CASSHGKYTEAFF. This chain uses TRBV25-1 with TRBJ1-1; no reliable D call. Looked up from germline, CDR1 is MGHDK and CDR2 is SYGVNS. The CDR3 runs 13 residues. The V end was cut by 6 bases, the J end by 3 bases, with 11 bases between.

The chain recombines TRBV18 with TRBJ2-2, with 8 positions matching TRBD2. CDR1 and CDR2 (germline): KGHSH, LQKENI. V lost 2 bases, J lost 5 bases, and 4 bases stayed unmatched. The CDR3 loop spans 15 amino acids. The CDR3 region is CASSPSSGPTGELFF. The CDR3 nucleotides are TGTGCCAGCTCACCATCTAGCGGGCCAACCGGGGAGCTGTTTTTT. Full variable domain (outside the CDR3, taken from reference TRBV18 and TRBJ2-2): NAGVMQNPRHLVRRRGQEARLRCSPMKGHSHVYWYRQLPEEGLKFMVYLQKENIIDESGMPKERFSAEFPKEGPSILRIQQVVRGDSAAYFCASSPSSGPTGELFFGEGSRLTVL.